The sequence of this TCR beta chain was determined in a study of cytomegalovirus exposure and HLA in healthy donors. With respect to this clone: Its target is unknown.

V lost 3 bases to trimming and J lost 6 bases; unmatched junction nucleotides: 3. Germline V gene lookup returns CDR1 GTSNPN and CDR2 SVGIG (reference sequence). CDR3 length: 12 amino acids. General study findings and limits: The sole available immune exposure information was CMV serostatus.

Amplification used 60 Vbeta primers and 13 Jbeta primers. Clones were read by immunoSEQ multiplex PCR, and TCRdb kept only the in-frame ones, dropping some. The repertoire holds about 190,000 clones, with approximately 86% as singletons. The clonotype was recovered from a woman aged 25 to 39 in good health and CMV-seronegative. The material sequenced was PBMCs. This sequence joins TRBV30 and TRBJ1-2; 8 nucleotides agree with TRBD1. The CDR3 region has the DNA TGTGCCTGGAGGGACAGGGACCATGGCTACACCTTC. This codes for CAWRDRDHGYTF. Looking up the rest from reference TRBV30 and TRBJ1-2 gives the full variable domain: SQTIHQWPATLVQPVGSPLSLECTVEGTSNPNLYWYRQAAGRGLQLLFYSVGIGQISSEVPQNLSASRPQDRQFILSSKKLLLSDSGFYLCAWRDRDHGYTFGSGTRLTVV.